This entry lists 21 T cell receptor beta chains sequenced from one sample in a study of tumor-infiltrating lymphocytes in primary liver carcinoma. Starting from approximately 0.45 ug of total RNA, TCR beta cDNA was produced with a primer in the constant region. What produced the TCR beta libraries was three nested multiplex PCR rounds using slightly modified ARM-PCR. Rounds one and two of PCR, each of roughly 11 cycles, were primed with TRBV1-TRBV30 forward primers and a C-beta reverse primer. MiXCR, applied by TCRdb to the multiplex PCR reads, yields one record per CDR3 protein. The data show more than 70,000 distinct CDR3 sequences, 69% seen once. From unsorted bulk tissue weighing roughly 17-32 mg, DNA and RNA were co-extracted. Sequencing used tumor-adjacent normal liver tissue. All receptors come from a man in his forties with primary liver carcinoma and hepatitis B virus infection.

Only a few counts were recorded for this clonotype. J is TRBJ2-7 and V is TRBV11-2, with unresolved D. Germline CDR1 SGHAT, CDR2 FQNNGV. The V end lost 1 base, the J end lost 1 base, and 11 bases lay between the germline ends. The CDR3 is 15 residues long. Written as DNA, the CDR3 is TGTGCCAGCAGCTTAGTAGTTGGTGGTTCCTACGAGCAGTACTTC. It codes for CASSLVVGGSYEQYF.

There are many counts of this clonotype. This chain links TRBV4-1 with TRBJ2-1, with 13 positions matching TRBD2. Per germline, CDR1 MGHRA and CDR2 YSYEKL. Germline trimming cut 3 bases from V and 2 bases from J; bases unmatched to any gene: 1. CDR3 length equals 16 residues. The CDR3 sequence is CASSQGTSGTYNEQFF. The CDR3 bases are TGCGCCAGCAGCCAGGGGACTAGCGGGACCTACAATGAGCAGTTCTTC.

Regarding this clonotype: One junction end does not reproduce the germline sequence, and a read error may be involved. The rearrangement uses TRBV10-2 and TRBJ2-5, with D tentatively TRBD1 (6 bases). The CDR3 loop spans 13 amino acids. CDR1 is WSHSY and CDR2 is SAAADI in the germline V gene. The CDR3 is CASTRGNRETQYF. CDR3 nucleotides: TGCGCTAGCACCAGGGGAAACCGAGAGACCCAGTACTTC.

The V and J genes are TRBV29-1 and TRBJ1-3, with a tentative D call TRBD1 (5 bases). The CDR3 length is 10 residues. Per the germline V gene, CDR1 is SQVTM and CDR2 is ANQGSEA. V was trimmed by 1 base and J by 16 bases, leaving 11 bases between them. The CDR3 sequence is CSVEAGATYF. The DNA for the CDR3 is TGCAGCGTTGAAGCCGGGGCGACGTATTTT.

This clonotype was counted between two and nine times. Sequence at one end of the junction differs from germline and may be a read error. V and J are TRBV4-1 and TRBJ1-5; no reliable D call. Germline CDR1 and CDR2: MGHRA and YSYEKL. This CDR3 has 14 amino acids. CDR3 residues: CASGQHNVPVAQHF. CDR3 DNA sequence: TGCGCCAGCGGCCAACACAACGTGCCCGTGGCCCAGCATTTT.

The sample holds one count of this clonotype. In this CDR3 the conserved last residue, phenylalanine or tryptophan, is missing, so a read error is likely. Because the CDR3's place on the DNA is in doubt, the DNA is left out and the CDR3 is given as listed by TCRdb. The chain combines TRBV11-2 with TRBJ2-2; the table's D call of TRBD2 was not tested on the DNA. From germline, CDR1 is SGHAT and CDR2 FQNNGV. The CDR3 is 16 residues long, counting both termini. CDR3 in amino acids: CASSLVPAGVGVEPFL.

Concerning this clonotype: The junction and the germline gene differ at one end; a read error may be behind it. The rearrangement links TRBV12-3 or TRBV12-4 to TRBJ2-7, with 8 nucleotides matching TRBD2. The CDR3 is made up of 14 amino acids. Written as DNA, the CDR3 is TGTGCCAGCAGTCCAGCGGGAGTAAGGAAGGAGCTGTACTTC. Translation: CASSPAGVRKELYF.

A note on this clonotype: Mismatch with germline at one junction end may stem from a read error. This sequence joins TRBV4-3 and TRBJ2-6; weak D call: TRBD2 (6 bases). The germline V gene encodes CDR1 LGHNA and CDR2 YSLEER. The CDR3 has 17 residues. CDR3 coding DNA: TGCGCCAGCAACCAAGATGGGTCAGGGCGCGGGGCCAACGTCCCGACTTTC. Translating it yields CASNQDGSGRGANVPTF.

This clonotype was counted between two and nine times. A read error is possible here, since a much larger clone lies one base away. The chain employs TRBV12-3 or TRBV12-4 and TRBJ2-1; no firm D call. This CDR3 is 14 amino acids long. The DNA of the CDR3 is TGTGCCAGCAGCCTCTCACGTTCCTACAGTGAGCAGTTCTTC. Translation: CASSLSRSYSEQFF.

The chain employs TRBV6-1 and TRBJ2-3; D may be TRBD2 (5 bases). Germline CDR1 and CDR2: MNHNS and SASEGT. V lost 5 bases, J lost 4 bases, and 13 bases lay in between. There are 14 residues in the CDR3. The CDR3 sequence is CASSLPLGADTQYF. In DNA, the CDR3 is TGTGCCAGCAGTTTACCCCTCGGGGCAGATACGCAGTATTTT.

A note on this clonotype: The junction does not match germline at one end; this may be a read error. V gene TRBV4-3 combines with J gene TRBJ2-2, with D hard to call. The CDR3 is made up of 12 amino acids. Per germline, CDR1 LGHNA and CDR2 YSLEER. In DNA form, the CDR3 reads TGTGCCAGCAGAGACGATACCTGGGAGCTGTTTTTT. Translating gives CASRDDTWELFF.

V and J are TRBV4-2 and TRBJ1-4; D is unclear. The CDR3 consists of 16 residues. The germline gives CDR1 LGHNA, CDR2 YNFKEQ. Trimming pared 0 bases from V and 16 bases from J, leaving 24 bases between. The CDR3 spells CASSQDSQLPNEIPFF. For the CDR3, the DNA is TGTGCCAGCAGCCAAGATTCTCAGCTGCCCAATGAGATACCGTTTTTT.

This clonotype was counted a few times. Here the CDR3 omits its conserved ending phenylalanine or tryptophan, so a read error is the likely source. The chain combines TRBV11-2 with TRBJ2-1; 7 bases match TRBD1. The CDR3 runs to 14 residues. Germline-derived CDR1 and CDR2 are SGHAT and FQNNGV. Trimming took 4 bases from V and 5 from J; bases not matched to a gene: 5. CDR3 in amino acids: CASSSQGVHNEQFL. As DNA, the CDR3 is TGTGCCAGCAGCTCTCAGGGGGTACACAATGAGCAGTTCCTC.

This clonotype was recorded only once. One end of the junction is discordant with germline, which a read error may explain. This rearrangement joins TRBV6-5 to TRBJ1-1; D unresolved. This CDR3 region has 13 residues. Germline CDR1 reads MNHEY; CDR2 reads SVGAGI. CDR3 bases: TGTGCCAGCAGCGGGCAGTTCAACACTGAAGCCTTGTTT. Protein sequence: CASSGQFNTEALF.

V usage is TRBV5-6 and J usage is TRBJ1-1, with D unclear. Germline V gene lookup returns CDR1 SGHDT and CDR2 YYEEEE. Trimming pared 7 bases from V and 10 bases from J, leaving 26 bases between. CDR3 length: 15 residues. Here the CDR3 DNA reads TGTGCCAGCCAGAATCACCCATACGGACGGGAGGGAGCTTTCTTT. It translates to CASQNHPYGREGAFF.

The gene calls are TRBV11-1 and TRBJ2-7, with a tentative D call TRBD2 (6 bases). The CDR3 length is 15 residues. CDR1 is SGHAT, CDR2 FQDESV, per germline (reference sequence). CDR3 sequence (DNA): TGTATCAGCAGCTCATCCCGGGACTCCTCTTATGGGCAGTACTTC. This translates into CISSSSRDSSYGQYF.

Details on this clonotype: One end of the junction is discordant with germline, which a read error may explain. The chain couples TRBV5-4 to TRBJ2-7; D remains ambiguous. The CDR3 consists of 14 residues. Per the germline V gene, CDR1 is SGHNT and CDR2 is YYREEE (reference sequence). CDR3 nucleotide sequence: TGTGCCAGCAGCCTCGGACCAGTGGTGTACGAGCAGAACTTC. This sequence encodes CASSLGPVVYEQNF.

In regard to this clonotype: One end of the junction is discordant with germline, which a read error may explain. This chain connects TRBV19 to TRBJ2-1; D is unclear. Germline V gives CDR1 LNHDA, CDR2 SQIVND (reference sequence). The CDR3 covers 12 residues. CDR3 region: CVSSRGHNDQFF. In DNA form, the CDR3 reads TGTGTCAGTAGCAGAGGTCACAATGACCAGTTCTTC.

As concerns this clonotype: The CDR3 carries no conserved terminal phenylalanine or tryptophan, so it likely arises from a read error. This chain links TRBV4-1 with TRBJ1-4; 7 nucleotides match TRBD1. Germline trimming cut 1 base from V and 0 bases from J; bases unmatched to any gene: 8. The CDR3 is made up of 18 amino acids. Germline V gene sequence: CDR1 MGHRA, CDR2 YSYEKL. CDR3 protein: CASSQAARQGATNEKLFS. The CDR3 DNA sequence: TGCGCCAGCAGCCAAGCGGCGAGACAGGGTGCAACTAATGAAAAACTGTTTTCT.

A remark on this clonotype: Sequence at one end of the junction differs from germline and may be a read error. The chain carries TRBV6-5 and TRBJ2-7; TRBD1 matches 10 bases. The CDR3 totals 14 residues. Germline loops: CDR1 MNHEY, CDR2 SVGAGI. This CDR3 reads CVSGDRGLSYEQYF. CDR3 nucleotide sequence: TGTGTCAGCGGCGACAGGGGGCTCTCCTACGAGCAGTACTTC.

About this clonotype itself: A read error may produce the germline difference seen at one junction end. This rearrangement joins TRBV11-2 to TRBJ2-2, with unresolved D. Germline V lookup: CDR1 SGHAT, CDR2 FQNNGV. The CDR3 spans 17 residues. CDR3 DNA sequence: TGTGTCAGCAGCTTAGATCATTGGGGTAGGGACACCGGGGAGCTGTTTTTT. It specifies CVSSLDHWGRDTGELFF.